This is a list of T cell receptor beta chains from one sample in a study of T cell repertoires in cytomegalovirus infection. TCRdb passed the reads through MiXCR, listing each CDR3 protein once. The sample lists some 350,000 distinct CDR3 sequences; roughly a third were seen once. These TCRs are of unknown antigen specificity. The sample here was cultured PBMCs, taken from culture after CMV antigen stimulation. Every receptor here comes from a human donor in good health (CMV status not recorded). Some clones in this sample may be carry-over from other donors' samples. Both conserved end residues are part of each CDR3. A D gene is named only where the DNA matches it firmly. Clone size is stated in some rows and not others, as once, few, many or a class when expanded.

.	TRBV7-9	.	TRBJ1-5	CASSLREQPQHF	TGTGCCAGCAGCTTAAGGGAACAGCCCCAGCATTTT
TRBD2	TRBV19	few	TRBJ2-1	CASNPSGRPTMTEQFF	TGTGCCAGTAATCCTAGCGGGAGACCTACAATGACAGAGCAGTTCTTC
TRBD1	TRBV5-1	.	TRBJ1-1	CASSFNTPGQGGAFF	TGCGCCAGCAGCTTTAATACACCGGGACAGGGAGGAGCTTTCTTT
.	TRBV7-2	many	TRBJ1-5	CASSLAGGNQPQHF	TGTGCCAGCAGCTTAGCGGGGGGTAATCAGCCCCAGCATTTT
.	TRBV6-1	.	TRBJ2-7	CASRDSLGGYEQYF	TGTGCCAGCCGGGACAGTCTGGGGGGCTACGAGCAGTACTTC
.	TRBV4-1	.	TRBJ1-3	CASSYREGSGNTIYF	TGCGCCAGCAGCTACAGGGAAGGATCTGGAAACACCATATATTTT
TRBD1	TRBV20-1	few	TRBJ1-1	CSAIPGQINTEAFF	TGCAGTGCGATCCCGGGACAGATTAACACTGAAGCTTTCTTT
TRBD2	TRBV6-2/TRBV6-3	.	TRBJ2-1	CASNELAHNEQFF	TGTGCCAGCAACGAACTAGCGCACAATGAGCAGTTCTTC
.	TRBV2	.	TRBJ2-5	CASSEKSAAPETQYF	TGTGCCAGCAGTGAAAAATCGGCCGCTCCAGAGACCCAGTACTTC
TRBD2	TRBV7-2	many	TRBJ2-5	CASSLQAPGGQETQYF	TGTGCCAGCAGCTTACAAGCCCCGGGGGGCCAAGAGACCCAGTACTTC
.	TRBV27	.	TRBJ2-5	CASSRLVRETQYF	TGTGCCAGCAGCCGCCTAGTTCGAGAGACCCAGTACTTC
TRBD1	TRBV28	.	TRBJ1-4	CASSPGTANEKLFF	TGTGCCAGCAGCCCTGGGACAGCTAATGAAAAACTGTTTTTT
TRBD1	TRBV4-3	.	TRBJ2-1	CASSQDRGQYNEQFF	TGCGCCAGCAGCCAAGACAGGGGGCAGTACAATGAGCAGTTCTTC
TRBD2	TRBV7-2	many	TRBJ2-7	CASSLEGTSPTYEQYF	TGTGCCAGCAGCTTAGAGGGGACTAGCCCCACCTACGAGCAGTACTTC
.	TRBV7-8	many	TRBJ2-1	CASSLAPSVNEQFF	TGTGCCAGCAGCTTAGCGCCCAGTGTCAATGAGCAGTTCTTC
TRBD2	TRBV27	few	TRBJ2-1	CASSARLAGAGNEQFF	TGTGCCAGCAGTGCTAGGCTAGCGGGAGCTGGTAATGAGCAGTTCTTC
.	TRBV2	.	TRBJ1-3	CASSEAGRKGNTIYF	TGTGCCAGCAGTGAAGCGGGGCGAAAAGGAAACACCATATATTTT
.	TRBV7-2	.	TRBJ2-3	CASSPGGVDTQYF	TGTGCCAGCAGCCCAGGTGGGGTGGATACGCAGTATTTT
TRBD2	TRBV27	.	TRBJ2-1	CASRGTSTNEQFF	TGTGCCAGCAGGGGGACTAGCACCAATGAGCAGTTCTTC
TRBD1	TRBV7-3	few	TRBJ2-3	CASSSGGWTDTQYF	TGTGCCAGCAGCTCAGGGGGCTGGACAGATACGCAGTATTTT
.	TRBV6-1	.	TRBJ1-2	CASSRTGDGYTF	TGTGCCAGCAGTCGGACGGGGGATGGCTACACCTTC
.	TRBV5-1	.	TRBJ2-7	CASSRVARYEQYF	TGCGCCAGCAGTCGTGTAGCGAGATACGAGCAGTACTTC
TRBD1	TRBV6-1	.	TRBJ2-5	CASSVTGGGETQYF	TGTGCCAGCAGTGTGACAGGGGGGGGGGAGACCCAGTACTTC
.	TRBV7-2	.	TRBJ2-2	CASSLDSPNVGGELFF	TGTGCCAGCAGCTTAGATTCCCCCAACGTGGGAGGGGAGCTGTTTTTT
.	TRBV14	.	TRBJ1-2	CASSQNSVGSRIF	TGTGCCAGCAGCCAAAATTCGGTGGGCAGCCGGATCTTC
.	TRBV5-4	.	TRBJ2-3	CASNLAGGPSTDTQYF	TGTGCCAGCAACCTAGCAGGGGGGCCTAGCACAGATACGCAGTATTTT
TRBD1	TRBV7-8	few	TRBJ1-4	CARGTANEKLFF	TGTGCCCGAGGGACAGCGAATGAAAAACTGTTTTTT
.	TRBV5-6	.	TRBJ2-2	CASSWGSAGELFF	TGTGCCAGCAGTTGGGGTAGCGCCGGGGAGCTGTTTTTT
.	TRBV28	.	TRBJ1-2	CASTRRTGGGYTF	TGTGCCAGCACCCGCCGCACCGGGGGTGGCTACACCTTC
.	TRBV23-1	few	TRBJ2-7	CASSQSVSAPSYEQYF	TGCGCCAGCAGTCAATCGGTTAGTGCCCCCTCCTACGAGCAGTACTTC
.	TRBV11-2	many	TRBJ1-5	CASSPDPGGNQPQHF	TGTGCCAGCAGCCCCGATCCAGGGGGCAATCAGCCCCAGCATTTT
TRBD2	TRBV7-8	.	TRBJ2-1	CASKGTSGRNEQFF	TGTGCCAGCAAGGGGACTAGCGGGAGAAATGAGCAGTTCTTC
.	TRBV7-9	few	TRBJ2-1	CASSSTNRPYNEQFF	TGTGCCAGCAGCTCCACTAACCGCCCCTACAATGAGCAGTTCTTC
TRBD2	TRBV20-1	many	TRBJ2-1	CSAREPGGLNEQFF	TGCAGTGCTAGAGAACCGGGAGGTCTGAATGAGCAGTTCTTC
.	TRBV7-6	.	TRBJ2-1	CASSVRGDPYNEQFF	TGTGCCAGCAGCGTCAGGGGTGACCCTTACAATGAGCAGTTCTTC
.	TRBV27	.	TRBJ1-6	CASSRIGVRSYNSPLHF	TGTGCCAGCAGTCGCATAGGGGTTCGCTCCTATAATTCACCCCTCCACTTT
.	TRBV20-1	few	TRBJ1-6	CSAKDSMSSYNSPLHF	TGCAGTGCTAAGGACAGCATGAGCTCCTATAATTCACCCCTCCACTTT
TRBD2	TRBV4-1	.	TRBJ2-1	CASSQPNTGLAAYNEQFF	TGCGCCAGCAGCCAACCTAATACAGGACTAGCGGCTTACAATGAGCAGTTCTTC
TRBD2	TRBV7-2	.	TRBJ2-5	CASSFMGGETQYF	TGTGCCAGCAGCTTTATGGGGGGGGAGACCCAGTACTTC
.	TRBV7-8	.	TRBJ1-1	CASRGTRADTEAFF	TGTGCCAGCAGGGGCACAAGGGCGGACACTGAAGCTTTCTTT
.	TRBV7-2	few	TRBJ2-1	CASSFGDEQFF	TGTGCCAGCAGCTTCGGCGATGAGCAGTTCTTC
TRBD1	TRBV19	.	TRBJ2-7	CASSFRPEQGAYEQYF	TGTGCCAGTAGTTTTCGGCCGGAACAGGGGGCTTACGAGCAGTACTTC
.	TRBV7-6	.	TRBJ2-5	CASSPMAVATETQYF	TGTGCTAGCAGCCCCATGGCGGTAGCTACGGAGACCCAGTACTTC
.	TRBV5-1	few	TRBJ1-2	CASSLEPGHNYGYTF	TGCGCCAGCAGCTTGGAACCGGGACATAACTATGGCTACACCTTC
.	TRBV7-2	many	TRBJ2-1	CASSLFPPLASYNEQFF	TGTGCCAGCAGCTTATTCCCCCCCCTAGCTAGCTACAATGAGCAGTTCTTC